The rows below give T cell receptor beta chains drawn from one sample of a study of OX40 agonist ivuxolimab in advanced cancers. TCRdb's copy holds only in-frame clones and misses some; the assay was immunoSEQ multiplex PCR. The repertoire holds 60,000 or so clones, with approximately 94% as singletons. Sequences were derived from CD4+ or CD8+ T cells sorted from blood, sampled in a trial of the OX40 agonist ivuxolimab. These TCRs come from an adult with an advanced solid tumor such as melanoma, head and neck, liver or kidney cancer. Each CDR3 is given with its conserved first and last residue. Fields, in order: CDR3 length, clone size, D gene, V gene, J gene, CDR3 protein, CDR3 DNA. The D gene is left open where the match is weak. The size of a clone is reported for some rows only, either as once, few or many, or as a class for expanded clones.

>15|.|.|TRBV15|TRBJ2-3
CATSRNRERLDTQYF
TGTGCCACCAGCAGAAACAGGGAAAGGCTAGATACGCAGTATTTT
>15|.|.|TRBV28|TRBJ2-1
CASSFVRSSYNEQFF
TGTGCCAGCAGTTTCGTCAGGAGCTCCTACAATGAGCAGTTCTTC
>18|.|.|TRBV7-5|TRBJ1-4
CARSFRRSAGGFSEKLFF
TGTGCCAGAAGCTTTAGGAGGTCGGCAGGGGGATTTAGCGAAAAACTGTTTTTT
>12|.|.|TRBV10-2|TRBJ2-7
CASFGNGYEQYF
TGCGCCAGCTTCGGGAACGGGTACGAGCAGTACTTC
>9|.|.|TRBV6-4|TRBJ1-2
CASFSGYTF
TGTGCCAGCTTCTCTGGCTACACCTTC
>15|.|TRBD2|TRBV6-5|TRBJ2-1
CASRRLAGDGNEQFF
TGTGCCAGCAGGCGACTAGCGGGAGACGGCAATGAGCAGTTCTTC
>14|.|TRBD1|TRBV7-8|TRBJ2-5
CASSVDRGVETQYF
TGTGCCAGCAGCGTTGACAGGGGTGTAGAGACCCAGTACTTC
>15|.|.|TRBV14|TRBJ2-1
CASSRSRGGEDEQFF
TGTGCCAGCAGCCGTTCTAGGGGGGGCGAGGATGAGCAGTTCTTC
>14|.|.|TRBV11-3|TRBJ2-1
CASSLGLYVNEQFF
TGTGCCAGCAGCCTGGGACTCTACGTCAATGAGCAGTTCTTC
>12|.|TRBD2|TRBV4-1|TRBJ2-7
CASSLTSGEQYF
TGCGCCAGCAGCCTGACTAGCGGTGAGCAGTACTTC
>16|once|.|TRBV5-6|TRBJ2-7
CASSLVRDPSSYEQYF
TGTGCCAGCAGCTTGGTCCGGGACCCGAGCTCCTACGAGCAGTACTTC
>14|.|TRBD1|TRBV2|TRBJ2-1
CASSGTGATRRLFF
TGTGCCAGCAGTGGGACAGGAGCCACACGCCGACTGTTCTTC
>15|.|TRBD2|TRBV30|TRBJ2-3
CAWSVGTSATDTQYF
TGTGCCTGGAGTGTTGGGACTAGCGCCACAGATACGCAGTATTTT
>14|.|.|TRBV11-2|TRBJ2-7
CASSLGPEVYEQYF
TGTGCCAGCAGCTTAGGCCCGGAGGTCTACGAGCAGTACTTC
>13|.|.|TRBV15|TRBJ1-4
CATSIARNEKLFF
TGTGCCACCAGCATAGCTAGGAATGAAAAACTGTTTTTT
>15|.|.|TRBV18|TRBJ2-2
CASSPPGNFPGELFF
TGTGCCAGCTCACCACCAGGGAATTTTCCCGGGGAGCTGTTTTTT
>15|.|TRBD1|TRBV5-4|TRBJ1-2
CAALWDRGLGYGYTF
TGTGCCGCCCTGTGGGACAGGGGGTTGGGATATGGCTACACCTTC
>17|.|TRBD2|TRBV14|TRBJ2-1
CASSQFSGSVSYNEQFF
TGTGCCAGCAGCCAGTTTAGCGGGAGCGTGTCCTACAATGAGCAGTTCTTC
>18|.|TRBD2|TRBV7-2|TRBJ2-5
CASSLVGLAGGWEETQYF
TGTGCCAGCAGCTTAGTCGGGCTAGCGGGAGGTTGGGAAGAGACCCAGTACTTC
>15|.|.|TRBV30|TRBJ2-3
CAWSLDSGNTDTQYF
TGTGCCTGGAGTCTCGATAGCGGAAACACAGATACGCAGTATTTT
>14|once|TRBD1|TRBV9|TRBJ1-6
CASSSGGLNSPLHF
TGTGCCAGCAGCTCAGGGGGCCTCAATTCACCCCTCCACTTT
>15|.|.|TRBV6-4|TRBJ1-1
CASTPPHRGDTEAFF
TGTGCCAGCACCCCGCCCCATCGGGGAGACACTGAAGCTTTCTTT
>15|.|.|TRBV5-6|TRBJ1-4
CASSLRISTNEKLFF
TGTGCCAGCAGCTTACGGATCTCAACTAATGAAAAACTGTTTTTT
>15|once|TRBD1|TRBV7-9|TRBJ1-2
CASSLGTAASYGYTF
TGTGCCAGCAGCCTGGGGACAGCCGCCTCTTATGGCTACACCTTC
>17|few|.|TRBV9|TRBJ2-7
CASSLSDGGAVLDEQYF
TGTGCCAGCAGCCTAAGTGATGGGGGCGCGGTCCTTGACGAGCAGTACTTC
>17|.|TRBD2|TRBV7-9|TRBJ2-1
CASSTTSGSGPYNEQFF
TGTGCCAGCAGCACTACTAGCGGGAGTGGCCCCTACAATGAGCAGTTCTTC
>16|.|TRBD1|TRBV4-1|TRBJ2-4
CASSQRTGLDKNIQYF
TGCGCCAGCAGCCAACGGACAGGGCTTGACAAAAACATTCAGTACTTC
>16|.|.|TRBV15|TRBJ2-6
CATSVVQSSGANVLTF
TGTGCCACCAGCGTCGTACAGAGCTCTGGGGCCAACGTCCTGACTTTC
>18|once|TRBD2|TRBV5-1|TRBJ2-3
CASTPRLAGRGSTDTQYF
TGCGCCAGCACTCCCCGACTAGCGGGGAGGGGAAGCACAGATACGCAGTATTTT
>15|.|.|TRBV9|TRBJ2-1
CASTPGAAGYNEQFF
TGTGCCAGCACCCCAGGAGCGGCGGGGTACAATGAGCAGTTCTTC
>15|.|TRBD1|TRBV28|TRBJ2-7
CASSAPGQERGEQYF
TGTGCCAGCAGTGCACCGGGACAGGAGAGAGGCGAGCAGTACTTC
>16|.|.|TRBV7-2|TRBJ2-5
CASSLDIVGPLETQYF
TGTGCCAGCAGCTTAGATATCGTAGGACCACTAGAGACCCAGTACTTC
>18|.|.|TRBV28|TRBJ1-1
CASSFGNYWGEENTEAFF
TGTGCCAGCAGTTTCGGGAATTATTGGGGGGAAGAGAACACTGAAGCTTTCTTT
>18|.|.|TRBV9|TRBJ2-6
CASSPSGHLSSGANVLTF
TGTGCCAGCAGCCCCTCGGGACACTTATCTTCTGGGGCCAACGTCCTGACTTTC
>13|.|.|TRBV27|TRBJ2-7
CASSAGINYEQYF
TGTGCCAGCAGCGCCGGGATTAACTACGAGCAGTACTTC
>17|.|TRBD1|TRBV23-1|TRBJ1-5
CASSPRPTGEILKPQHF
TGCGCCAGCAGTCCCAGGCCGACAGGGGAAATCCTCAAGCCCCAGCATTTT
>15|few|TRBD2|TRBV14|TRBJ2-7
CASRRGGERKDEQYF
TGTGCCAGCCGGCGGGGGGGAGAGAGGAAGGACGAGCAGTACTTC
>15|.|.|TRBV7-3|TRBJ2-1
CASSGTGPKGNEQFF
TGTGCCAGCAGCGGAACGGGCCCAAAGGGGAATGAGCAGTTCTTC
>15|once|.|TRBV4-2|TRBJ1-5
CASSQGPLSNQPQHF
TGTGCCAGCAGCCAAGGACCTCTTTCTAATCAGCCCCAGCATTTT
>17|.|.|TRBV15|TRBJ2-3
CATSRERGEKVTDTQYF
TGTGCCACCAGCAGAGAGAGGGGGGAGAAGGTGACAGATACGCAGTATTTT
>16|.|TRBD1|TRBV2|TRBJ2-6
CASSLQTGTGANVLTF
TGTGCCAGCAGTCTACAGACAGGGACTGGGGCCAACGTCCTGACTTTC
>14|.|.|TRBV5-6|TRBJ2-7
CASSLPDRTYEQYF
TGTGCCAGCAGCCTCCCTGACAGGACCTACGAGCAGTACTTC
>13|.|.|TRBV15|TRBJ2-7
CATSRTGTYEQYF
TGTGCCACCAGCAGGACGGGAACCTACGAGCAGTACTTC
>12|.|TRBD1|TRBV7-3|TRBJ1-5
CASSSGDRSQHF
TGTGCCAGCAGCTCCGGGGACAGGTCCCAGCATTTT
>15|.|TRBD2|TRBV4-3|TRBJ2-5
CASSPTSGSAETQYF
TGCGCCAGCAGCCCAACTAGCGGGAGCGCGGAGACCCAGTACTTC
>16|.|.|TRBV7-3|TRBJ2-2
CASSLTRTDNTGELFF
TGTGCCAGCAGCCTAACCCGGACAGATAACACCGGGGAGCTGTTTTTT
>13|once|.|TRBV4-3|TRBJ2-2
CASSQGVTGELFF
TGCGCCAGCAGCCAAGGGGTCACCGGGGAGCTGTTTTTT
>15|.|.|TRBV6-6|TRBJ2-7
CASSYHKLPTYEQYF
TGTGCCAGCAGTTATCATAAGCTTCCCACCTACGAGCAGTACTTC
>12|.|.|TRBV9|TRBJ2-1
CASSGENYEQFF
TGTGCCAGCAGCGGGGAGAACTATGAGCAGTTCTTC
>12|.|.|TRBV29-1|TRBJ1-2
CSVEEEYYGYTF
TGCAGCGTTGAAGAGGAGTACTATGGCTACACCTTC
>17|.|.|TRBV4-1|TRBJ2-1
CASSQESGWSSYNEQFF
TGCGCCAGCAGCCAAGAGTCGGGATGGAGCTCCTACAATGAGCAGTTCTTC
>18|.|TRBD2|TRBV5-1|TRBJ2-7
CASSTGFTSERSSYEQYF
TGCGCCAGCAGCACGGGGTTTACTAGCGAACGAAGCTCCTACGAGCAGTACTTC
>13|.|.|TRBV7-9|TRBJ2-1
CASSFRLDNEQFF
TGTGCCAGCAGCTTCCGCTTAGACAATGAGCAGTTCTTC
>15|.|TRBD2|TRBV4-3|TRBJ2-1
CASSPGTSGINEQFF
TGCGCCAGCAGCCCCGGGACTAGCGGGATCAATGAGCAGTTCTTC
>14|.|.|TRBV30|TRBJ1-4
CALPTGQLNEKLFF
TGTGCACTCCCTACCGGGCAGCTTAATGAAAAACTGTTTTTT
>15|.|TRBD1|TRBV11-2|TRBJ2-1
CASSLGQGPYNEQFF
TGTGCCAGCAGCTTAGGACAGGGCCCCTACAATGAGCAGTTCTTC
>15|.|TRBD1|TRBV5-1|TRBJ2-7
CASSLMTGGFDEQYF
TGCGCCAGCAGCCTAATGACAGGGGGCTTCGACGAGCAGTACTTC
>14|.|.|TRBV4-1|TRBJ2-7
CASSQDQSSYEQYF
TGCGCCAGCAGCCAAGATCAGTCTTCCTACGAGCAGTACTTC
>13|.|TRBD1|TRBV13|TRBJ2-5
CASSSTGWETQYF
TGTGCCAGCAGCTCGACAGGGTGGGAGACCCAGTACTTC
>17|.|.|TRBV5-1|TRBJ1-1
CASSLASTEGLNTEAFF
TGCGCCAGCAGCTTGGCCTCCACAGAGGGCCTGAACACTGAAGCTTTCTTT